This T cell receptor (beta chain) was sequenced in a study of T-cell reconstitution after alpha-beta-depleted transplantation in children. This clonotype was seen repeatedly, ten times or more. A junction end diverges from the germline sequence, so it may reflect a read error. Unique molecular identifiers were incorporated during preparation of the TCRbeta library. Each CDR3 protein gets one entry after TCRdb re-called the PCR reads with MiXCR. Of hundreds of thousands of distinct CDR3 sequences listed, 15% to 20% were seen once; the top ten hold over 0.95%. The CDR3 runs to 9 residues. Germline V lookup: CDR1 KGHDR, CDR2 SFDVKD.

The clonotype was recovered from a human donor who donated a stem cell graft to a child with acute myeloid leukemia. Here the sequenced sample was PBMCs from the stem cell graft donor, taken from the stem cell graft. The chain uses TRBV24-1 and TRBJ2-1; the D gene is possibly TRBD1 (5 bases). Here the CDR3 reads CATSETEPF. The DNA of the CDR3 is TGTGCCACCAGTGAGACAGAGCCCTTC.